The entry below describes one T cell receptor (beta chain). Antigen unknown. This specimen comes from a study of CD8+ T cells in alopecia areata. Study-level findings and limits: Relative to normal scalp, lesional scalp, especially alopecia totalis/universalis, showed higher clonality. Sequenced scalp T cells also include alphabeta T cells resident in normal skin.

Sequencing relied on a cDNA template that was reverse transcribed from extracted RNA. The method was immunoSEQ multiplex PCR; TCRdb's version includes in-frame clones alone and lacks a portion of them. The table has 95,000 to 120,000 clones, over 55% seen once. CDR3 size: 17 residues. V lost 5 bases to trimming and J lost 0 bases, with 22 bases between them. The germline gives CDR1 SQVTM, CDR2 ANQGSEA. Peripheral blood, together with lesional scalp punch biopsies, was collected from alopecia areata patients. From PBMCs, CD4+ and CD8+ T cells were sorted. The clonotype originates from a human donor with alopecia areata. This sequence joins TRBV29-1 and TRBJ1-1; D is unresolved. The sample consisted of NKG2D-low CD8+ T cells sorted from blood. The DNA for the CDR3 is TGCAGCGTTCATTATTTAGGGCGGAATATTATGAACACTGAAGCTTTCTTT. Translating it yields CSVHYLGRNIMNTEAFF.